The 8 T cell receptor beta chains below were found in one sample sequenced in a study of blood T cell repertoires in COVID-19. The assay was immunoSEQ multiplex PCR, and TCRdb's table has in-frame clones only and misses some. The top ten hold over 9.5% of the sample, which has 40,000 to 65,000 clones, roughly 84% seen once. What was sequenced was peripheral blood. The source of these receptors is a man between 70 and 80 years old with active COVID-19.

This chain links TRBV6-7 with TRBJ1-1; 8 nucleotides align to TRBD1. TRBV6-7 is noted as an ORF with a role that remains uncertain. V lost 2 bases and J lost 2; bases outside the gene matches: 10. This CDR3 has 17 amino acids. The CDR3 spells CASSYPDRVGLNTEAFF. The CDR3 bases are TGTGCCAGCAGTTACCCGGACAGGGTAGGTCTCAACACTGAAGCTTTCTTT.

This chain uses TRBV11-1 with TRBJ2-3; possible D gene TRBD2, 6 bases. V was shortened by 5 bases and J by 3 bases, with 9 bases between the two germline ends. There are 13 residues in the CDR3. The germline CDR1 and CDR2 sequences are SGHAT and FQDESV (reference sequence). In DNA form, the CDR3 reads TGTGCCAGCAGCAAGACTAGAACAGATACGCAGTATTTT. Translation: CASSKTRTDTQYF.

This clone was observed a few times. The chain recombines TRBV6-2 or TRBV6-3 with TRBJ2-7, with 8 bases lining up with TRBD2. Germline CDR1 is MNHEY and CDR2 is SVGEGT. The trim removed 4 bases at V and 4 bases at J, leaving 3 bases unmatched. The CDR3 contains 13 residues. CDR3 loop: CASSWTSNYEQYF. CDR3 DNA sequence: TGTGCCAGCAGTTGGACTAGCAATTACGAGCAGTACTTC.

The gene calls are TRBV5-5 and TRBJ1-1; D perhaps matches TRBD1 (6 bases). Trimming left V 2 bases short and J 6 bases short, with 11 bases between. The CDR3 contains 13 residues. Germline values: CDR1 SGHKS, CDR2 YYEKEE (reference sequence). CDR3 region: CASSFQGMAEAFF. The CDR3 bases are TGTGCCAGCAGCTTTCAGGGGATGGCTGAAGCTTTCTTT.

The chain employs TRBV11-3 and TRBJ2-1; D is perhaps TRBD1 (6 bases). This CDR3 is 13 amino acids long. Germline CDR1 and CDR2: SGHNT and YENEEA. The V end lost 3 bases, the J end lost 5 bases, and 8 bases lay between the germline ends. This chain's CDR3 is CASSLRQDNEQFF. The CDR3 DNA is TGTGCCAGCAGCTTGAGACAGGACAATGAGCAGTTCTTC.

The chain is built from TRBV12-5 and TRBJ1-2, with D maybe TRBD1 (6 bases). The germline gives CDR1 LGHNT, CDR2 FRNRAP. Trimming shortened V by 0 bases and J by 7 bases, and 9 bases separated the two germline ends. CDR3 length equals 13 residues. CDR3 coding DNA: TGTGCTAGTGGTTTGGTACACAGGGCTGGCTACACCTTC. Translating it yields CASGLVHRAGYTF.

The V gene is TRBV4-3, the J gene TRBJ1-2, with a possible D match to TRBD1 (5 bases). Germline-derived CDR1 and CDR2 are LGHNA and YSLEER. V was cut by 1 base and J by 5 bases, with 20 bases left in between. The CDR3 covers 17 residues. CDR3 coding DNA: TGCGCCAGCAGCCAAGTAGGTGCGGGGGTTAATGCGTATGGCTACACCTTC. It codes for CASSQVGAGVNAYGYTF.

The rearrangement joins TRBV12-5 to TRBJ1-3, with 10 bases lining up with TRBD1. Unmatched junction bases numbered 5, after V lost 2 bases and J lost 1 base. Germline-derived CDR1 and CDR2 are LGHNT and FRNRAP. The CDR3 totals 17 residues. CDR3 residues: CASGLIRDRGSGNTIYF. Here the CDR3 DNA reads TGTGCTAGTGGTTTGATCCGGGACAGGGGTTCTGGAAACACCATATATTTT. Combining the CDR3 with reference TRBV12-5 and TRBJ1-3 gives the whole variable domain DARVTQTPRHKVTEMGQEVTMRCQPILGHNTVFWYRQTMMQGLELLAYFRNRAPLDDSGMPKDRFSAEMPDATLATLKIQPSEPRDSAVYFCASGLIRDRGSGNTIYFGEGSWLTVV.